The 28 T cell receptor beta chains below come from one sample, sequenced in a study of regulatory T cells in long-lasting Graves disease. Time point: newly diagnosed GD, antithyroid drugs for less than 3 months. With RNA extracted from PBMCs as input, the TCR library was made. Construction of TCR beta libraries relied on iRepertoire HTBI primers and on Arm-PCR targeting CDR3 regions. Each CDR3 protein is one row after TCRdb ran MiXCR on the multiplex PCR reads. The table includes 300,000 to 400,000 distinct CDR3 sequences, 15% to 17% detected once. The sample here was peripheral blood mononuclear cells (PBMCs), taken at new diagnosis, from a patient treated with antithyroid drugs. These receptor sequences come from a female donor with Graves disease.

This clonotype was seen repeatedly, ten times or more. The rearrangement uses TRBV7-9 and TRBJ2-5; 9 nucleotides line up with TRBD1. The CDR3 has 13 residues. Germline V CDR1 and CDR2: SEHNR, FQNEAQ (reference sequence). Trimming removed 5 bases from V and 4 bases from J; junction bases left unmatched: 2. As DNA, the CDR3 is TGTGCCAGCAGCCCGACAGGGGGAGAGACCCAGTACTTC. Protein sequence: CASSPTGGETQYF.

This clonotype has a count of ten or more. The V call is TRBV20-1, the J call TRBJ2-3; the match to TRBD2 covers 9 bases. The germline CDR1 and CDR2 sequences are DFQATT and SNEGSKA (reference sequence). V was clipped by 6 bases and J by 4 bases; unmatched bases: 8. The CDR3 covers 14 residues. CDR3 in amino acids: CSAMRGGSADTQYF. The CDR3, as DNA: TGCAGTGCAATGCGGGGGGGCTCCGCAGATACGCAGTATTTT.

This clonotype was picked up many times. The junction departs from germline at one end; a sequencing error may be responsible. The chain links TRBV3-1 to TRBJ1-2, with unresolved D. The length of the CDR3 is 14 residues. Per germline, CDR1 LGHDT and CDR2 YNNKEL (reference sequence). The CDR3 loop is CASSQGAKSYSYTF. The CDR3 DNA is TGTGCCAGCAGCCAAGGGGCCAAATCCTATAGCTACACCTTC. Together with reference TRBV3-1 and TRBJ1-2, the CDR3 gives the full variable domain: DTAVSQTPKYLVTQMGNDKSIKCEQNLGHDTMYWYKQDSKKFLKIMFSYNNKELIINETVPNRFSPKSPDKAHLNLHINSLELGDSAVYFCASSQGAKSYSYTFGSGTRLTVV.

This chain joins TRBV7-9 and TRBJ2-7; D might be TRBD1 (5 bases). Germline V lookup: CDR1 SEHNR, CDR2 FQNEAQ (reference sequence). With 0 bases removed from V and 3 bases from J, the gap between germline ends came to 18 bases. The CDR3 is 17 residues long. The CDR3 protein is CASSLAPRRSTGYEQYF. The CDR3 DNA reads as TGTGCCAGCAGCTTAGCTCCCCGTCGAAGTACAGGCTACGAGCAGTACTTC. The whole variable domain, remainder taken from reference TRBV7-9 and TRBJ2-7, is DTGVSQNPRHKITKRGQNVTFRCDPISEHNRLYWYRQTLGQGPEFLTYFQNEAQLEKSRLLSDRFSAERPKGSFSTLEIQRTEQGDSAMYLCASSLAPRRSTGYEQYFGPGTRLTVT.

This clonotype was found many times. This chain links TRBV3-1 with TRBJ1-6; no clear D gene. The CDR3 contains 13 residues. V gave up 10 bases and J gave up 7 bases, with 14 bases separating them. CDR1 LGHDT and CDR2 YNNKEL come from the germline V gene (reference sequence). The CDR3: CANIPRWNSPLHF. The DNA for the CDR3 is TGTGCCAACATACCTCGCTGGAATTCACCCCTCCACTTT.

A few counts support this clonotype. The chain couples TRBV27 to TRBJ2-7; D is perhaps TRBD1 or TRBD2 (6 bases each). This CDR3 contains 15 residues. The germline CDR1 and CDR2 sequences are MNHEY and SMNVEV (reference sequence). With 1 base removed from V and 0 bases from J, the gap between germline ends came to 10 bases. The CDR3 DNA reads as TGTGCCAGCAGTTTATTAAGGGGGGCCTCCTACGAGCAGTACTTC. Translation: CASSLLRGASYEQYF.

This clonotype was counted at least ten times. This chain connects TRBV30 to TRBJ2-1; TRBD1 agrees at 7 bases. V trimming: 2 bases; J trimming: 2 bases; junction bases outside the gene matches: 6. Germline values: CDR1 GTSNPN, CDR2 SVGIG (reference sequence). The CDR3 is made up of 15 amino acids. This CDR3 is CAWSRQGNPYNEQFF. In DNA, the CDR3 is TGTGCCTGGAGTAGACAGGGTAACCCCTACAATGAGCAGTTCTTC.

This rearrangement joins TRBV19 to TRBJ2-1; D is unresolved. Germline-derived CDR1 and CDR2 are LNHDA and SQIVND (reference sequence). With 7 bases removed from V and 3 bases from J, the gap between germline ends came to 10 bases. The CDR3 contains 13 residues. Here the CDR3 reads CASKGYSYNEQFF. The CDR3 DNA reads as TGTGCCAGTAAAGGCTACAGCTACAATGAGCAGTTCTTC. The entire variable domain, with the rest obtained from reference TRBV19 and TRBJ2-1, is as follows: DGGITQSPKYLFRKEGQNVTLSCEQNLNHDAMYWYRQDPGQGLRLIYYSQIVNDFQKGDIAEGYSVSREKKESFPLTVTSAQKNPTAFYLCASKGYSYNEQFFGPGTRLTVL.

This clonotype showed up many times. DNA for the CDR3: TGCGCCAGCAGTGAGAGCCTAGCGGGAGGGCAAGAGCAGTTCTTC. Amino acid sequence: CASSESLAGGQEQFF. The V and J genes are TRBV10-1 and TRBJ2-1, with 12 nucleotides matching TRBD2. The length of the CDR3 is 15 residues. The J segment lost 10 bases and the V segment lost 2 bases, leaving 6 bases of the junction unmatched. Germline CDR1 reads WNHNN; CDR2 reads SYGVQD (reference sequence).

Remarks on this clonotype: A far larger clone is one base from this, pointing to a likely read error. The chain uses TRBV7-9 and TRBJ2-3, with D possibly TRBD2 on 7 matching bases. Trimming took off 6 bases at V and 2 bases at J, with 18 bases between the two ends. Germline V gene data show CDR1 as SEHNR and CDR2 as FQNEAQ (reference sequence). This CDR3 comprises 16 residues. The CDR3 reads CASSGNRGDNTDTQYF. CDR3 nucleotides: TGTGCCAGCAGTGGGAACCGGGGGGACAACACAGATACGCAGTATTTT.

With regard to this clonotype: A read error likely explains this, since a far larger clone differs by one base. The genes are TRBV7-2 and TRBJ2-1, with TRBD2 identical over 13 bases. V lost 2 bases and J lost 13; bases outside the gene matches: 14. This CDR3 region has 17 residues. Germline V gene data show CDR1 as SGHTA and CDR2 as FQGNSA. CDR3 in amino acids: CASSLRGLAGVQETQFF. For the CDR3, the DNA is TGTGCCAGCAGCTTAAGAGGACTAGCGGGAGTACAGGAGACCCAGTTCTTC.

This clonotype was detected ten times or more. The chain links TRBV11-2 to TRBJ2-3; 9 bases agree with TRBD2. The CDR3 length is 16 residues. V lost 3 bases and J lost 2; bases outside the gene matches: 6. Germline V gives CDR1 SGHAT, CDR2 FQNNGV. CDR3 loop: CASSFPGTSSTDTQYF. The CDR3 DNA follows: TGTGCCAGCAGCTTTCCCGGGACTAGCTCCACAGATACGCAGTATTTT. Looking up the rest from reference TRBV11-2 and TRBJ2-3 gives the full variable domain: EAGVAQSPRYKIIEKRQSVAFWCNPISGHATLYWYQQILGQGPKLLIQFQNNGVVDDSQLPKDRFSAERLKGVDSTLKIQPAKLEDSAVYLCASSFPGTSSTDTQYFGPGTRLTVL.

The CDR3 loop reads CSVTPDRGHGDTQYF. The CDR3 region has the DNA TGCAGCGTGACCCCAGACAGGGGGCATGGAGATACGCAGTATTTT. The V call is TRBV29-1, the J call TRBJ2-3, with 10 nucleotides matching TRBD1. Germline CDR1 reads SQVTM; CDR2 reads ANQGSEA. Germline trimming cut 6 bases from V and 5 bases from J; bases unmatched to any gene: 11. This CDR3 spans 15 amino acids.

In its sample, this clonotype was seen many times. The chain couples TRBV27 to TRBJ2-7; no reliable D call. This CDR3 has 13 residues. The V gene's germline CDR1 is MNHEY and CDR2 SMNVEV (reference sequence). Trimming left V 2 bases short and J 6 bases short, with 11 bases between. CDR3 sequence (DNA): TGTGCCAGCAGTTTAGGCAAGCCTGGCGAGCAGTACTTC. It is translated as CASSLGKPGEQYF.

This clonotype was detected ten times or more. The chain couples TRBV2 to TRBJ2-2; TRBD2 matches 11 bases. From germline, CDR1 is SNHLY and CDR2 FYNNEI. With V trimmed by 3 bases and J by 4 bases, 13 bases remained unmatched. CDR3 length: 19 residues. CDR3 amino acids: CASSDKTVLAGVSTGELFF. The CDR3 DNA sequence: TGTGCCAGCAGTGATAAGACGGTACTAGCGGGAGTTAGCACCGGGGAGCTGTTTTTT. The full variable domain, completed using reference TRBV2 and TRBJ2-2, is EPEVTQTPSHQVTQMGQEVILRCVPISNHLYFYWYRQILGQKVEFLVSFYNNEISEKSEIFDDQFSVERPDGSNFTLKIRSTKLEDSAMYFCASSDKTVLAGVSTGELFFGEGSRLTVL.

This clonotype was observed at least ten times. The chain employs TRBV7-3 and TRBJ2-3, with a possible D match to TRBD1 (6 bases). V lost 5 bases to trimming and J lost 2 bases, with 17 bases between them. Germline V gene sequence: CDR1 SGHTA, CDR2 FQGTGA. This CDR3 is 16 amino acids long. The CDR3: CASSPGTNYFTDTQYF. DNA for the CDR3: TGTGCCAGCAGCCCTGGGACAAATTATTTCACAGATACGCAGTATTTT.

This clonotype occurred many times. The CDR3 spells CASSLVTQKNTEAFF. In nucleotides, the CDR3 is TGTGCCAGCAGCTTAGTTACGCAGAAAAACACTGAAGCTTTCTTT. The chain links TRBV11-2 to TRBJ1-1; D is uncertain. V shed 1 base and J shed 2 bases, with 11 bases lying between them. Looked up from germline, CDR1 is SGHAT and CDR2 is FQNNGV. This CDR3 spans 15 amino acids.

This clonotype has at least ten counts. The V call is TRBV7-6, the J call TRBJ2-2; perhaps D is TRBD1 or TRBD2 (5 bases each). CDR1 is SGHVS and CDR2 is FNYEAQ in the germline V gene. V lost 3 bases and J lost 3, with 17 bases in between. CDR3 length: 17 amino acids. The CDR3 region is CASSFFSRGRHTGELFF. The CDR3 coding sequence is TGTGCCAGCAGCTTTTTTTCGAGGGGCAGGCACACCGGGGAGCTGTTTTTT.

The chain combines TRBV12-5 with TRBJ2-3, with TRBD2 matching over 9 bases. Germline V gives CDR1 LGHNT, CDR2 FRNRAP. After removal of 2 bases from V and 2 bases from J, the junction contained 8 bases not matched to a gene. The CDR3 sequence is 17 residues long. CDR3 DNA sequence: TGTGCTAGTGGTTTGAACCCGACTAGCGGTCTCACAGATACGCAGTATTTT. This gives the protein CASGLNPTSGLTDTQYF. The full variable domain, completed using reference TRBV12-5 and TRBJ2-3, is DARVTQTPRHKVTEMGQEVTMRCQPILGHNTVFWYRQTMMQGLELLAYFRNRAPLDDSGMPKDRFSAEMPDATLATLKIQPSEPRDSAVYFCASGLNPTSGLTDTQYFGPGTRLTVL.

Ten or more counts support this clonotype. The rearrangement links TRBV5-1 to TRBJ1-1, with D perhaps TRBD1 (6 bases). Germline assignment: CDR1 SGHRS and CDR2 YFSETQ. V lost 0 bases and J lost 4, with 13 bases in between. CDR3 length: 15 amino acids. CDR3 in DNA: TGCGCCAGCAGCTTGGAGGGGGGCTTCGGCACTGAAGCTTTCTTT. Translation: CASSLEGGFGTEAFF.

The chain employs TRBV4-1 and TRBJ2-5, with 10 bases identical to TRBD2. The CDR3 runs to 16 residues. V lost 2 bases and J lost 5; bases outside the gene matches: 8. CDR1 and CDR2 (germline): MGHRA, YSYEKL. CDR3 in DNA: TGCGCCAGCAGCCAAACTCTAGCGGGAGTGGTGGAGACCCAGTACTTC. Translation gives CASSQTLAGVVETQYF.

The table lists this clonotype with a few counts. The chain uses TRBV9 and TRBJ2-2; D uncertain. This CDR3 is built from 15 residues. V dropped 3 bases and J dropped 3 bases, with 12 bases sitting between them. In germline, CDR1 is SGDLS, CDR2 YYNGEE. The CDR3 region is CASSAPPAYTGELFF. In DNA form, the CDR3 reads TGTGCCAGCAGCGCCCCCCCAGCGTACACCGGGGAGCTGTTTTTT. Complete variable domain (other parts from reference TRBV9 and TRBJ2-2): DSGVTQTPKHLITATGQRVTLRCSPRSGDLSVYWYQQSLDQGLQFLIQYYNGEERAKGNILERFSAQQFPDLHSELNLSSLELGDSALYFCASSAPPAYTGELFFGEGSRLTVL.

This clonotype was counted many times. V usage is TRBV3-1 and J usage is TRBJ2-7, with 9 bases aligning to TRBD2. Germline CDR1 reads LGHDT; CDR2 reads YNNKEL (reference sequence). After removal of 2 bases from V and 7 bases from J, the junction contained 9 bases not matched to a gene. The CDR3 covers 15 residues. The CDR3 loop is CASSQRLAGTEEQYF. Written as DNA, the CDR3 is TGTGCCAGCAGCCAAAGGCTAGCGGGAACAGAAGAGCAGTACTTC.

This clonotype was detected ten times or more. The V and J genes are TRBV20-1 and TRBJ2-7, with D maybe TRBD2 (6 bases). This CDR3 is 12 amino acids long. V was cut by 7 bases and J by 2 bases, with 12 bases left in between. CDR1 is DFQATT and CDR2 is SNEGSKA in the germline V gene (reference sequence). As DNA, the CDR3 is TGCAGTGTCGCAACTAGCCCCTACGAGCAGTACTTC. Encoded protein: CSVATSPYEQYF.

This clonotype occurred a few times. The chain couples TRBV5-5 to TRBJ1-2; 7 positions agree with TRBD1. Trimming took 0 bases from V and 8 from J; bases not matched to a gene: 16. Germline lookup yields CDR1 SGHKS and CDR2 YYEKEE (reference sequence). The CDR3 runs 17 residues. The CDR3 spells CASSLEATGRQSGGYTF. The CDR3, as DNA: TGTGCCAGCAGCTTGGAAGCGACAGGGCGCCAATCCGGGGGCTACACCTTC.

This clonotype appeared many times. The chain has TRBV4-1 and TRBJ2-1; 7 bases align to TRBD1. CDR1 and CDR2 from the germline V gene are MGHRA and YSYEKL. The ends lost 7 bases at V and 8 bases at J; junction bases unmatched: 5. This CDR3 is 12 amino acids long. The CDR3 here is CASISGQYEQFF. The CDR3 DNA reads as TGCGCCAGCATCTCGGGACAGTATGAGCAGTTCTTC.

This clonotype occurred a few times. The DNA of the CDR3 is TGTGCCAGCAGCCCGGATGCTACCTATGGCTACACCTTC. It encodes CASSPDATYGYTF. The genes are TRBV12-3 or TRBV12-4 and TRBJ1-2, with unresolved D. Trimming left V 6 bases short and J 4 bases short, with 12 bases between. The CDR3 loop spans 13 amino acids.

This clonotype was found a few times. The V and J genes are TRBV6-1 and TRBJ1-1; 8 nucleotides match TRBD1. CDR3 length equals 14 residues. Germline values: CDR1 MNHNS, CDR2 SASEGT. The J segment lost 3 bases and the V segment lost 5 bases, leaving 5 bases of the junction unmatched. The CDR3, as DNA: TGTGCCAGCAGTCGGACAGGGCGTTACACTGAAGCTTTCTTT. Translating it yields CASSRTGRYTEAFF.